This TCR beta chain was recovered during a study of T cell changes during pregnancy in multiple sclerosis. The V gene's germline CDR1 is SGHNT and CDR2 YYREEE (reference sequence). This CDR3 is built from 16 residues. Losses at the gene ends were 0 bases for V and 4 bases for J; bases not matched to a gene: 4. Produced via immunoSEQ multiplex PCR; TCRdb's table is partial and in-frame only. The table lists 60,000 to 65,000 clones, around 93% of them singletons. This sequence joins TRBV5-4 and TRBJ1-6; 7 nucleotides align to TRBD1. The input for sequencing was peripheral blood, taken in the second trimester of pregnancy. The receptor comes from a female donor in good health, enrolled as a control in a pregnancy study. DNA of the CDR3: TGTGCCAGCAGCTTGGTGGGACAGCCTTATAATTCACCCCTCCACTTT. Translated: CASSLVGQPYNSPLHF.